The source of this T cell receptor beta chain is a study of identical twins. The junction had 4 bases not matched to a gene; V was cut back by 10 bases and J by 1 base. Looked up from germline, CDR1 is ENHRY and CDR2 is SYGVKD. The CDR3 contains 14 residues. TCRdb called the 5' RACE reads again in MiXCR, with one record for every CDR3 protein. The data contain about 530,000 distinct CDR3 sequences, 20% to 25% of them singletons. This sample also belongs to another study, concerning yellow fever vaccine responses in identical twins.

The source of this sequence is a woman aged 18-35 years in good health. J is TRBJ2-2 and V is TRBV10-3, with 9 bases fitting TRBD2. The specimen sequenced was CD4+ T cells sorted from blood. The CDR3 is CATRLAENTGELFF. CDR3 in DNA: TGTGCCACCAGACTAGCGGAGAACACCGGGGAGCTGTTTTTT.